The clone carrying this TCR beta chain turned up a few times. No antigen is known for it. This record belongs to a study of T cells in Graves' hyperthyroidism and ophthalmopathy. General observations from the study: Most clonotypes that expanded in the thyroid above 0.001 also showed up in blood. With a median lead of around 6.7 months before onset, the model predicted ophthalmopathy.

Lactation, pregnancy, other autoimmune disease or uncontrolled infection excluded patients. The CDR3 regions of TCR beta were amplified from RNA transcripts. During a first-round RT-PCR of the TCR CDR3, the HTBI primer set was used. TCRdb re-called the multiplex PCR reads through MiXCR, storing one row per CDR3 protein. The table shows roughly 750,000 distinct CDR3 sequences, with over 15% occurring only once. This clonotype originated in a man aged 18 to 30 with Graves' hyperthyroidism. Sequenced: blood.

CDR3 loop: CASTGSGQPQHF. The CDR3 region has the DNA TGTGCCAGTACAGGGTCGGGACAGCCCCAGCATTTT. The chain carries TRBV19 and TRBJ1-5; D may be TRBD1 (5 bases). Germline V gene sequence: CDR1 LNHDA, CDR2 SQIVND (reference sequence). This CDR3 has 12 amino acids. V was pared by 7 bases and J by 7 bases, with 11 bases between.